Sequencing of this TCR beta chain was carried out in a study of T cell repertoires in cytomegalovirus infection. Looking at the study overall: CMV infection plus the matching HLA type was flagged by public TCR beta signatures.

V was pared by 6 bases and J by 0 bases, with 9 bases between. This CDR3 has 14 residues. Germline lookup yields CDR1 MNHEY and CDR2 SVGAGI. General study results and limits: Clonotypes of TCR beta that were HLA-C-restricted and CMV-specific dominated the ex vivo response. Cumulative frequency (of public TCR beta family members) identified carriers of CMV plus the relevant HLA.

As to this clonotype: Its antigen is currently unknown.

TCRdb re-called the reads with MiXCR, one entry per CDR3 protein. The sample holds a few hundred thousand distinct CDR3 sequences, less than 25% seen once. This chain uses TRBV6-5 with TRBJ2-4; no firm D call. The source material was cultured PBMCs, sampled from culture after CMV antigen stimulation. The origin of this receptor is a human donor in good health (CMV status not recorded). Some clones in this sample may be carry-over from other donors' samples. DNA for the CDR3: TGTGCCAGCAGAGAACTGCTAGCCAAAAACATTCAGTACTTC. It yields the protein CASRELLAKNIQYF.